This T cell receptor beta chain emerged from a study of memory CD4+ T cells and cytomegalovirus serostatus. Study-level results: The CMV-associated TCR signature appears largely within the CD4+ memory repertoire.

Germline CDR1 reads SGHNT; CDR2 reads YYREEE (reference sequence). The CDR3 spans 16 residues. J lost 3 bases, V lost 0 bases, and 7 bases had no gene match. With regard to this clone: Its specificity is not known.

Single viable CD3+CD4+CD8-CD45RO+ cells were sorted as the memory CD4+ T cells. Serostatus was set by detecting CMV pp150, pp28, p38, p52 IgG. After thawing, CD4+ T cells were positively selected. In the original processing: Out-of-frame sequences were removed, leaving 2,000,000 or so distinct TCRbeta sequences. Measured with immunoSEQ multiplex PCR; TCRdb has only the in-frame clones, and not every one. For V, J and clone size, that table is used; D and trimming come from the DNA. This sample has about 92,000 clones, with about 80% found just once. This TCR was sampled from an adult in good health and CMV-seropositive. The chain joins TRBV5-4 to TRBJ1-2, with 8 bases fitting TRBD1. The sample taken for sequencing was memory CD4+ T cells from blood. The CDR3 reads CASSLGRQGTDYGYTF. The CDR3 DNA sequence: TGTGCCAGCAGCTTGGGACGACAGGGGACGGACTATGGCTACACCTTC.